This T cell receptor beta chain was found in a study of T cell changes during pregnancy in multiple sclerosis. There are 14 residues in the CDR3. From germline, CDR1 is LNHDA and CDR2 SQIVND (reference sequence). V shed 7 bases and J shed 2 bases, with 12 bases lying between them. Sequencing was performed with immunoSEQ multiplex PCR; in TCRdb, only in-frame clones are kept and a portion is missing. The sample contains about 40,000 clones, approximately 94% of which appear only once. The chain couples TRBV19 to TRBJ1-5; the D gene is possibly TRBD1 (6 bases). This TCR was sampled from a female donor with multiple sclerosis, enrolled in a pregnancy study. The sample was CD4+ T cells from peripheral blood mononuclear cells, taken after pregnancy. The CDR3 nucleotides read TGTGCCAGTAACAGGGTCGAAGGCAATCAGCCCCAGCATTTT. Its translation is CASNRVEGNQPQHF. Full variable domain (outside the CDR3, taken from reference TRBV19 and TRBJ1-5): DGGITQSPKYLFRKEGQNVTLSCEQNLNHDAMYWYRQDPGQGLRLIYYSQIVNDFQKGDIAEGYSVSREKKESFPLTVTSAQKNPTAFYLCASNRVEGNQPQHFGDGTRLSIL.